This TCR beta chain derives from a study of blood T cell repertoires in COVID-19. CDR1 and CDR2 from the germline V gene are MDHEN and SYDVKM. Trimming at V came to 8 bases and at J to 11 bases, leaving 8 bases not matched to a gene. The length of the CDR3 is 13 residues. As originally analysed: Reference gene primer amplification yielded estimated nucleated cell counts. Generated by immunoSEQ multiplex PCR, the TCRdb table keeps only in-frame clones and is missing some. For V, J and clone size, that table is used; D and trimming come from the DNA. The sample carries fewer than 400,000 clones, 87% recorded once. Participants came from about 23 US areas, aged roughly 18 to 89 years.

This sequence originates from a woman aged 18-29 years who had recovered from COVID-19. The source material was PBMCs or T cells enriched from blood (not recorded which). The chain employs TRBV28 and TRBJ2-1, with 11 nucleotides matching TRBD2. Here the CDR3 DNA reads TGTGCCAGCGGACTTACTAGCGGGAGTCAGCAGTTCTTC. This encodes CASGLTSGSQQFF.